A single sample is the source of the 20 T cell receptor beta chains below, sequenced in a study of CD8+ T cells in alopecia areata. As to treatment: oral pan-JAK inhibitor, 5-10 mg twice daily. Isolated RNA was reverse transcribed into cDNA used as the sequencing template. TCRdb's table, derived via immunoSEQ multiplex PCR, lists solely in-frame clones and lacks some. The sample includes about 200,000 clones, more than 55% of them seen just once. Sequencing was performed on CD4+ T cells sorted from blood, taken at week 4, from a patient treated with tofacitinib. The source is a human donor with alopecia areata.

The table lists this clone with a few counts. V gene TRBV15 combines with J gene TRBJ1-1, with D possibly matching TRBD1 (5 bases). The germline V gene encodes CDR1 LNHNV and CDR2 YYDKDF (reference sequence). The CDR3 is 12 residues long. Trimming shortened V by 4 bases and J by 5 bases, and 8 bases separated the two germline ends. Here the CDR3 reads CATSNSGTEAFF. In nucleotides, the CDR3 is TGTGCCACCAGCAATTCAGGGACTGAAGCTTTCTTT.

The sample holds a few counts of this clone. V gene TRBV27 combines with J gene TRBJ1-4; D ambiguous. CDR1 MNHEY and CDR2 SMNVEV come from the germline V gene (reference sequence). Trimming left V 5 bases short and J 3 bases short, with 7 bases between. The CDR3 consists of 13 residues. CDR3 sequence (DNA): TGTGCCAGCAGTCCCCGAGCTAATGAAAAACTGTTTTTT. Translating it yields CASSPRANEKLFF.

CDR3 residues: CAISKQGQSAETQYF. The CDR3 DNA sequence: TGTGCCATCAGTAAGCAGGGACAGTCGGCGGAGACCCAGTACTTC. This chain joins TRBV10-3 and TRBJ2-5; TRBD1 agrees at 7 bases. Germline CDR1 ENHRY, CDR2 SYGVKD. The V segment lost 5 bases and the J segment 5 bases; nucleotides outside the gene matches: 11. The CDR3 runs to 15 residues.

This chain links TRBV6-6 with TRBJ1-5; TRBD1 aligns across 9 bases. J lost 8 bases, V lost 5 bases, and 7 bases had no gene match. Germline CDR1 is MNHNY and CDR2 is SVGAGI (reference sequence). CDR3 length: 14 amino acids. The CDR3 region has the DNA TGTGCCAGCAGTATGGGGACAGGGAAGGAGCCCCAGCATTTT. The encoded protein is CASSMGTGKEPQHF.

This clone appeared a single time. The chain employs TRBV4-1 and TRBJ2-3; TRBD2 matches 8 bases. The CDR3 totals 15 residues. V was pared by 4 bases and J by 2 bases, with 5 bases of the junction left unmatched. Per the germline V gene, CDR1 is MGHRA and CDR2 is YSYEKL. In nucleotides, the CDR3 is TGCGCCAGCAGCCGGGCGGGGGGTAACACAGATACGCAGTATTTT. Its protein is CASSRAGGNTDTQYF.

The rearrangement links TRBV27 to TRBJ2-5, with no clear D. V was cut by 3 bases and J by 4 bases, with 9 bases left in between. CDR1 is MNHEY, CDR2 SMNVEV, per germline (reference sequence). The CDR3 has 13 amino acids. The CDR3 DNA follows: TGTGCCAGCAGTTTGATATTTAGAGAGACCCAGTACTTC. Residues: CASSLIFRETQYF.

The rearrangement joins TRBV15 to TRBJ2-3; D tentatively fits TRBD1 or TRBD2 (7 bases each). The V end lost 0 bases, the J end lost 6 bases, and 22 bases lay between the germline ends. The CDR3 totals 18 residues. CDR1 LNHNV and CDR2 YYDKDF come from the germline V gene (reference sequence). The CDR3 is CATSRDVGGGQITDTQYF. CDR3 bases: TGTGCCACCAGCAGAGATGTGGGAGGGGGACAGATAACGGATACGCAGTATTTT.

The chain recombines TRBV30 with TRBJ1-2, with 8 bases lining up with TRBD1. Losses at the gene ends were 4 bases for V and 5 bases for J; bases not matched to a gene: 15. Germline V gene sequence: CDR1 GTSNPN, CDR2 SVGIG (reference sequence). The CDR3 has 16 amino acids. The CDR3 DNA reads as TGTGCCTGGATAATCTCCAGGCCGGGACAGGTTTATGGCTACACCTTC. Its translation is CAWIISRPGQVYGYTF.

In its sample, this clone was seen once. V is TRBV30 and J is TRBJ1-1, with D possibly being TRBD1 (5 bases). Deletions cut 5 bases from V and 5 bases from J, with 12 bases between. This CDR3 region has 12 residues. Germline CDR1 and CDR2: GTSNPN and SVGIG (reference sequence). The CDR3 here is CAWYYRGTEAFF. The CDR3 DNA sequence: TGTGCCTGGTACTACCGGGGGACTGAAGCTTTCTTT. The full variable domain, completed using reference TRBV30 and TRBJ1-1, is SQTIHQWPATLVQPVGSPLSLECTVEGTSNPNLYWYRQAAGRGLQLLFYSVGIGQISSEVPQNLSASRPQDRQFILSSKKLLLSDSGFYLCAWYYRGTEAFFGQGTRLTVV.

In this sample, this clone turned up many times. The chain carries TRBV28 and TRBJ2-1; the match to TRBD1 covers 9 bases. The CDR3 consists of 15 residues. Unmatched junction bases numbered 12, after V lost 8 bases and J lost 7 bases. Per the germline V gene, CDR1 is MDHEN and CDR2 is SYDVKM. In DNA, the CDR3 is TGTGCCAGCGAAAGGTCGGACAGGGGAGTAAATGAGCAGTTCTTC. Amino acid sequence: CASERSDRGVNEQFF.

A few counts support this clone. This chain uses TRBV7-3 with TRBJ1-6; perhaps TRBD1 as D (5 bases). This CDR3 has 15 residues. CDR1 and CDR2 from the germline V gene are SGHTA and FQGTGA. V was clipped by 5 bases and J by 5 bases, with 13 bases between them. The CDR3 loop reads CASSPTGPDNSPLHF. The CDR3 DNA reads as TGTGCCAGCAGCCCCACGGGACCAGATAATTCACCCCTCCACTTT.

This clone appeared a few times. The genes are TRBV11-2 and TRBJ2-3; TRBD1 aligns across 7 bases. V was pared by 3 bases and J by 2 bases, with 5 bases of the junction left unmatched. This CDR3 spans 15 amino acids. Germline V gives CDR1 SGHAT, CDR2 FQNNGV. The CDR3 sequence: CASSLVGQPTDTQYF. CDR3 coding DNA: TGTGCCAGCAGCTTGGTGGGACAGCCCACAGATACGCAGTATTTT.

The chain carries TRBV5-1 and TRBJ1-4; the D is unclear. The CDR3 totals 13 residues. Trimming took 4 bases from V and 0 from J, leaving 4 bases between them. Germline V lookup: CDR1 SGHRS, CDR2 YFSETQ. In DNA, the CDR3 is TGCGCCAGCAGCGCCTCAACTAATGAAAAACTGTTTTTT. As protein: CASSASTNEKLFF.

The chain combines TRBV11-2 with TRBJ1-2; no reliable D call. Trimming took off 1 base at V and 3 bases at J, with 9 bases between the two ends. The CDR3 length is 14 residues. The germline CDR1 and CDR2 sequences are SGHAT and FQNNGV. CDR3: CASSLVGGDYGYTF. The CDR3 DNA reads TGTGCCAGCAGCTTAGTCGGCGGGGACTATGGCTACACCTTC.

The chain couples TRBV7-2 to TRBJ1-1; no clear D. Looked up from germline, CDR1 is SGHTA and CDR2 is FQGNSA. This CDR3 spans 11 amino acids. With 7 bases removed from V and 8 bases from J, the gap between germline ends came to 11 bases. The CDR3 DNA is TGTGCCAGCACCATGGTAGGAGAAGCTTTCTTT. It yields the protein CASTMVGEAFF.

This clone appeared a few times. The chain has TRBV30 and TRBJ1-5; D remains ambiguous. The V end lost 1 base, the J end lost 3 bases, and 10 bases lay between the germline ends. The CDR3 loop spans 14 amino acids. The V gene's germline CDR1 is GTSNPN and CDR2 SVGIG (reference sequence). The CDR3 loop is CAWSGSQLNQPQHF. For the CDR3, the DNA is TGTGCCTGGAGTGGTTCCCAGCTCAATCAGCCCCAGCATTTT.

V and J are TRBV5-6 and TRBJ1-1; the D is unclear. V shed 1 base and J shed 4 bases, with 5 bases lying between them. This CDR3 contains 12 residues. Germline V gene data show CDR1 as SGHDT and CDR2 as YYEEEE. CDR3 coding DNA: TGTGCCAGCAGCTTGATAAGCACTGAAGCTTTCTTT. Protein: CASSLISTEAFF.

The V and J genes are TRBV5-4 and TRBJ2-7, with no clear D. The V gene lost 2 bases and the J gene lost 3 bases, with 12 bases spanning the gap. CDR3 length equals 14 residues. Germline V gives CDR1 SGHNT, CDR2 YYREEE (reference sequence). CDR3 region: CASSFMGGNYEQYF. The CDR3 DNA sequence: TGTGCCAGCAGCTTTATGGGTGGTAACTACGAGCAGTACTTC.

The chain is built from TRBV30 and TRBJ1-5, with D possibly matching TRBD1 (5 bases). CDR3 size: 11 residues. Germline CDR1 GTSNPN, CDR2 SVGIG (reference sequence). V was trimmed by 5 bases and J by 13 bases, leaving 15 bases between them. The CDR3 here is CAWSSGTVQHF. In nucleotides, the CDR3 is TGTGCCTGGTCATCCGGGACGGTGCAGCATTTT.

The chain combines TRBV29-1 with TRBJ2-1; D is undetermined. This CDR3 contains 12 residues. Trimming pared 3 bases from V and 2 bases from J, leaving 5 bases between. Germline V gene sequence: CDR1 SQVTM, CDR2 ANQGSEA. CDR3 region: CSVEEAYNEQFF. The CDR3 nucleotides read TGCAGCGTTGAGGAAGCCTACAATGAGCAGTTCTTC.